This TCR beta chain was recorded in a study of cytomegalovirus exposure and HLA in healthy donors. Findings of the study overall: Previously analyzed data showed that most TCR beta V segments were productive at a frequency of about 87% or about 30%. Solely CMV serostatus was available to characterize immune exposure.

The CDR3 covers 15 residues. J gave up 3 bases and V 4 bases, and 5 bases lay outside the gene matches. Per the germline V gene, CDR1 is MGHRA and CDR2 is YSYEKL. As concerns this clone: The antigen is undetermined.

60 Vbeta and 13 Jbeta primers were used in PCR. The authors' processing: In a later analysis, the count reached 82 million or so unique TCR beta chains, with 10 million to 11 million shared. TCRdb keeps only in-frame clones here, not all; method: immunoSEQ multiplex PCR. That table supplies the V and J calls and clone size; D and trimming were determined from the DNA. The profile shows 100,000 to 150,000 clones, around three quarters of them singletons. Sequenced material: PBMCs. The receptor was isolated from a female donor in good health and CMV-seronegative. The chain carries TRBV4-1 and TRBJ1-2; 10 positions agree with TRBD1. The CDR3 nucleotides read TGCGCCAGCAGCCCTGACAGGGGGCGCGACTATGGCTACACCTTC. Amino acid sequence: CASSPDRGRDYGYTF.